This TCR beta chain was sequenced in a study of shared clonotypes between healthy human individuals. An assay was performed, and its level was deep. Profiled with immunoSEQ multiplex PCR; TCRdb holds only in-frame clones, not every one. The sample yields about 1.1 million clones, roughly 80% seen once. Germline CDR1 is KGHSH and CDR2 is LQKENI. The CDR3 runs 14 residues. V was pared by 5 bases and J by 10 bases, with 17 bases between. As for this clone: What it binds is not known.

Study results and caveats: On the whole, naive subsets had larger estimated richness than memory subsets had. The sharing of 4.5% to 5% of naive CD4 clonotypes was seen across a handful of donors.

Naive CD45RA+ and memory CD45RA-negative subsets were split from CD4+ cells. Input material: memory CD4+ T cells from PBMCs. Subset: CD45RA-negative fraction. The receptor's source is a man between 18 and 35 years old in good health. Some clones in this sample may be carry-over from other donors' samples. V gene TRBV18 combines with J gene TRBJ1-4, with D possibly being TRBD1 (5 bases). This CDR3 is CASSSYGDHRKLFF. The CDR3, as DNA: TGTGCCAGCTCATCCTATGGGGACCACCGAAAACTGTTTTTT.